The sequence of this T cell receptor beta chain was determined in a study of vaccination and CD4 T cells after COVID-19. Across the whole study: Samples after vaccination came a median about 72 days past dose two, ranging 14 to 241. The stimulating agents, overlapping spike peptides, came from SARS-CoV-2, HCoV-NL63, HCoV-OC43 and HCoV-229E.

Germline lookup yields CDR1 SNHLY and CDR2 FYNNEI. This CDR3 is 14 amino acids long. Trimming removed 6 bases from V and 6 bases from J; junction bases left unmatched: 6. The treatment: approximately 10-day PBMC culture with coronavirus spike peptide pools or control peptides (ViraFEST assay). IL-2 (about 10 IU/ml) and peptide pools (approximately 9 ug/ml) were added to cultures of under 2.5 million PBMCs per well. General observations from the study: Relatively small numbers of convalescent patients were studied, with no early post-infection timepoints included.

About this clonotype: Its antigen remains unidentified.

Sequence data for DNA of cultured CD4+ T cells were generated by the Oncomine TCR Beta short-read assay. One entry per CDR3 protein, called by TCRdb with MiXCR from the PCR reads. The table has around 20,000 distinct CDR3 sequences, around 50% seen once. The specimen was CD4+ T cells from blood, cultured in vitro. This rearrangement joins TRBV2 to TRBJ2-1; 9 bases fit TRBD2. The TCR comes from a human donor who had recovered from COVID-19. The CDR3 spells CASRAREGPNEQFF. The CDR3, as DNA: TGTGCCAGCAGGGCGCGGGAGGGACCCAATGAGCAGTTCTTC.